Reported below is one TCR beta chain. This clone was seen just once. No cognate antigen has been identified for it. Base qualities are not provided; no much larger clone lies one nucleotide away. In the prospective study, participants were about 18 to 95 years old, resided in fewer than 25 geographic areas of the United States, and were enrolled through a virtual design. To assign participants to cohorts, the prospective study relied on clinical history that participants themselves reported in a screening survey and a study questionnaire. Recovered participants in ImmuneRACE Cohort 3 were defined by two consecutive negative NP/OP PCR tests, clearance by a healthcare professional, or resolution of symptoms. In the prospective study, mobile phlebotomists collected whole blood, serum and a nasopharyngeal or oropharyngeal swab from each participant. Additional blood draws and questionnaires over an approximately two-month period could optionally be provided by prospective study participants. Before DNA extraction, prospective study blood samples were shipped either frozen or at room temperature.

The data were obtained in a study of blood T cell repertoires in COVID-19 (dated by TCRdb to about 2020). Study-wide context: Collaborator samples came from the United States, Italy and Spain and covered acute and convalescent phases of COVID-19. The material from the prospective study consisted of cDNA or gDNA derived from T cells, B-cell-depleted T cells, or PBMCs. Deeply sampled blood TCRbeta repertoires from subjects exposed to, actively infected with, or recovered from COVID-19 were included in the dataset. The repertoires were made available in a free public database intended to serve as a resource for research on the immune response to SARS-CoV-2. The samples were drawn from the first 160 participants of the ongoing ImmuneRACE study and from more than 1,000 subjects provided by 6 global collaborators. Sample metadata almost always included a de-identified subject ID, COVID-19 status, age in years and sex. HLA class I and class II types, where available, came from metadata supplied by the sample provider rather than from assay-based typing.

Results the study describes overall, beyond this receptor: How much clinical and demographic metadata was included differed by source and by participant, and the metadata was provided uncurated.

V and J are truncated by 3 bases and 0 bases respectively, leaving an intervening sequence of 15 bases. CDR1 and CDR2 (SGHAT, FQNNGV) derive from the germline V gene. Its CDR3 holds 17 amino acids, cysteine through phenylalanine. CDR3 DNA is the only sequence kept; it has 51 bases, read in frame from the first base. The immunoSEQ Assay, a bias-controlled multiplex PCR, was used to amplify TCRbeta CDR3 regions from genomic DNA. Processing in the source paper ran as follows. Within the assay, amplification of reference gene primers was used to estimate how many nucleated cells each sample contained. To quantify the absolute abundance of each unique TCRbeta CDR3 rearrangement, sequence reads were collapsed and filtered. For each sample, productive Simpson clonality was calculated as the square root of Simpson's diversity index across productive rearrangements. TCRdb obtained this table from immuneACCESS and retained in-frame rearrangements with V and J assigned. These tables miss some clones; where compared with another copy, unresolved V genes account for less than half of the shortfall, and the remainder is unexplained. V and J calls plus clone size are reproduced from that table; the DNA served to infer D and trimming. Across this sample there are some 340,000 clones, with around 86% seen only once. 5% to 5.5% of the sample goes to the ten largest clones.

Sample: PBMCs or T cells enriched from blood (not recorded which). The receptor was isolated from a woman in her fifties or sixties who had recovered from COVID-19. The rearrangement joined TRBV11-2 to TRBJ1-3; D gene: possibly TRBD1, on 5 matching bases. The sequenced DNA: TGTGCCAGCAGCTTGACAGATTCCCCTATCTCTGGAAACACCATATATTTT. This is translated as CASSLTDSPISGNTIYF. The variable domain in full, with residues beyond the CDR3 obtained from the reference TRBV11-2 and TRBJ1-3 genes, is EAGVAQSPRYKIIEKRQSVAFWCNPISGHATLYWYQQILGQGPKLLIQFQNNGVVDDSQLPKDRFSAERLKGVDSTLKIQPAKLEDSAVYLCASSLTDSPISGNTIYFGEGSWLTVV.